This T cell receptor (beta chain) was documented in a study of blood T cell repertoires in COVID-19. In the study overall: T cells, B-cell-depleted T cells, or PBMCs provided the cDNA or gDNA that served as material.

The junction had 16 bases not matched to a gene; V was cut back by 4 bases and J by 5 bases. Germline assignment: CDR1 SGHVS and CDR2 FQNEAQ. CDR3 size: 18 residues. Data came from immunoSEQ multiplex PCR; TCRdb stores just in-frame clones and leaves some out. Of approximately 130,000 clones listed, around 87% are singletons. The source material was peripheral blood. The chain recombines TRBV7-8 with TRBJ2-1; 8 nucleotides agree with TRBD1. This TCR was sampled from a woman aged 45-65 years who had recovered from COVID-19. CDR3 protein: CASSSQSYRGSFDNEQFF. Here the CDR3 DNA reads TGTGCCAGCAGCTCCCAGTCATACAGGGGGTCTTTCGACAATGAGCAGTTCTTC.